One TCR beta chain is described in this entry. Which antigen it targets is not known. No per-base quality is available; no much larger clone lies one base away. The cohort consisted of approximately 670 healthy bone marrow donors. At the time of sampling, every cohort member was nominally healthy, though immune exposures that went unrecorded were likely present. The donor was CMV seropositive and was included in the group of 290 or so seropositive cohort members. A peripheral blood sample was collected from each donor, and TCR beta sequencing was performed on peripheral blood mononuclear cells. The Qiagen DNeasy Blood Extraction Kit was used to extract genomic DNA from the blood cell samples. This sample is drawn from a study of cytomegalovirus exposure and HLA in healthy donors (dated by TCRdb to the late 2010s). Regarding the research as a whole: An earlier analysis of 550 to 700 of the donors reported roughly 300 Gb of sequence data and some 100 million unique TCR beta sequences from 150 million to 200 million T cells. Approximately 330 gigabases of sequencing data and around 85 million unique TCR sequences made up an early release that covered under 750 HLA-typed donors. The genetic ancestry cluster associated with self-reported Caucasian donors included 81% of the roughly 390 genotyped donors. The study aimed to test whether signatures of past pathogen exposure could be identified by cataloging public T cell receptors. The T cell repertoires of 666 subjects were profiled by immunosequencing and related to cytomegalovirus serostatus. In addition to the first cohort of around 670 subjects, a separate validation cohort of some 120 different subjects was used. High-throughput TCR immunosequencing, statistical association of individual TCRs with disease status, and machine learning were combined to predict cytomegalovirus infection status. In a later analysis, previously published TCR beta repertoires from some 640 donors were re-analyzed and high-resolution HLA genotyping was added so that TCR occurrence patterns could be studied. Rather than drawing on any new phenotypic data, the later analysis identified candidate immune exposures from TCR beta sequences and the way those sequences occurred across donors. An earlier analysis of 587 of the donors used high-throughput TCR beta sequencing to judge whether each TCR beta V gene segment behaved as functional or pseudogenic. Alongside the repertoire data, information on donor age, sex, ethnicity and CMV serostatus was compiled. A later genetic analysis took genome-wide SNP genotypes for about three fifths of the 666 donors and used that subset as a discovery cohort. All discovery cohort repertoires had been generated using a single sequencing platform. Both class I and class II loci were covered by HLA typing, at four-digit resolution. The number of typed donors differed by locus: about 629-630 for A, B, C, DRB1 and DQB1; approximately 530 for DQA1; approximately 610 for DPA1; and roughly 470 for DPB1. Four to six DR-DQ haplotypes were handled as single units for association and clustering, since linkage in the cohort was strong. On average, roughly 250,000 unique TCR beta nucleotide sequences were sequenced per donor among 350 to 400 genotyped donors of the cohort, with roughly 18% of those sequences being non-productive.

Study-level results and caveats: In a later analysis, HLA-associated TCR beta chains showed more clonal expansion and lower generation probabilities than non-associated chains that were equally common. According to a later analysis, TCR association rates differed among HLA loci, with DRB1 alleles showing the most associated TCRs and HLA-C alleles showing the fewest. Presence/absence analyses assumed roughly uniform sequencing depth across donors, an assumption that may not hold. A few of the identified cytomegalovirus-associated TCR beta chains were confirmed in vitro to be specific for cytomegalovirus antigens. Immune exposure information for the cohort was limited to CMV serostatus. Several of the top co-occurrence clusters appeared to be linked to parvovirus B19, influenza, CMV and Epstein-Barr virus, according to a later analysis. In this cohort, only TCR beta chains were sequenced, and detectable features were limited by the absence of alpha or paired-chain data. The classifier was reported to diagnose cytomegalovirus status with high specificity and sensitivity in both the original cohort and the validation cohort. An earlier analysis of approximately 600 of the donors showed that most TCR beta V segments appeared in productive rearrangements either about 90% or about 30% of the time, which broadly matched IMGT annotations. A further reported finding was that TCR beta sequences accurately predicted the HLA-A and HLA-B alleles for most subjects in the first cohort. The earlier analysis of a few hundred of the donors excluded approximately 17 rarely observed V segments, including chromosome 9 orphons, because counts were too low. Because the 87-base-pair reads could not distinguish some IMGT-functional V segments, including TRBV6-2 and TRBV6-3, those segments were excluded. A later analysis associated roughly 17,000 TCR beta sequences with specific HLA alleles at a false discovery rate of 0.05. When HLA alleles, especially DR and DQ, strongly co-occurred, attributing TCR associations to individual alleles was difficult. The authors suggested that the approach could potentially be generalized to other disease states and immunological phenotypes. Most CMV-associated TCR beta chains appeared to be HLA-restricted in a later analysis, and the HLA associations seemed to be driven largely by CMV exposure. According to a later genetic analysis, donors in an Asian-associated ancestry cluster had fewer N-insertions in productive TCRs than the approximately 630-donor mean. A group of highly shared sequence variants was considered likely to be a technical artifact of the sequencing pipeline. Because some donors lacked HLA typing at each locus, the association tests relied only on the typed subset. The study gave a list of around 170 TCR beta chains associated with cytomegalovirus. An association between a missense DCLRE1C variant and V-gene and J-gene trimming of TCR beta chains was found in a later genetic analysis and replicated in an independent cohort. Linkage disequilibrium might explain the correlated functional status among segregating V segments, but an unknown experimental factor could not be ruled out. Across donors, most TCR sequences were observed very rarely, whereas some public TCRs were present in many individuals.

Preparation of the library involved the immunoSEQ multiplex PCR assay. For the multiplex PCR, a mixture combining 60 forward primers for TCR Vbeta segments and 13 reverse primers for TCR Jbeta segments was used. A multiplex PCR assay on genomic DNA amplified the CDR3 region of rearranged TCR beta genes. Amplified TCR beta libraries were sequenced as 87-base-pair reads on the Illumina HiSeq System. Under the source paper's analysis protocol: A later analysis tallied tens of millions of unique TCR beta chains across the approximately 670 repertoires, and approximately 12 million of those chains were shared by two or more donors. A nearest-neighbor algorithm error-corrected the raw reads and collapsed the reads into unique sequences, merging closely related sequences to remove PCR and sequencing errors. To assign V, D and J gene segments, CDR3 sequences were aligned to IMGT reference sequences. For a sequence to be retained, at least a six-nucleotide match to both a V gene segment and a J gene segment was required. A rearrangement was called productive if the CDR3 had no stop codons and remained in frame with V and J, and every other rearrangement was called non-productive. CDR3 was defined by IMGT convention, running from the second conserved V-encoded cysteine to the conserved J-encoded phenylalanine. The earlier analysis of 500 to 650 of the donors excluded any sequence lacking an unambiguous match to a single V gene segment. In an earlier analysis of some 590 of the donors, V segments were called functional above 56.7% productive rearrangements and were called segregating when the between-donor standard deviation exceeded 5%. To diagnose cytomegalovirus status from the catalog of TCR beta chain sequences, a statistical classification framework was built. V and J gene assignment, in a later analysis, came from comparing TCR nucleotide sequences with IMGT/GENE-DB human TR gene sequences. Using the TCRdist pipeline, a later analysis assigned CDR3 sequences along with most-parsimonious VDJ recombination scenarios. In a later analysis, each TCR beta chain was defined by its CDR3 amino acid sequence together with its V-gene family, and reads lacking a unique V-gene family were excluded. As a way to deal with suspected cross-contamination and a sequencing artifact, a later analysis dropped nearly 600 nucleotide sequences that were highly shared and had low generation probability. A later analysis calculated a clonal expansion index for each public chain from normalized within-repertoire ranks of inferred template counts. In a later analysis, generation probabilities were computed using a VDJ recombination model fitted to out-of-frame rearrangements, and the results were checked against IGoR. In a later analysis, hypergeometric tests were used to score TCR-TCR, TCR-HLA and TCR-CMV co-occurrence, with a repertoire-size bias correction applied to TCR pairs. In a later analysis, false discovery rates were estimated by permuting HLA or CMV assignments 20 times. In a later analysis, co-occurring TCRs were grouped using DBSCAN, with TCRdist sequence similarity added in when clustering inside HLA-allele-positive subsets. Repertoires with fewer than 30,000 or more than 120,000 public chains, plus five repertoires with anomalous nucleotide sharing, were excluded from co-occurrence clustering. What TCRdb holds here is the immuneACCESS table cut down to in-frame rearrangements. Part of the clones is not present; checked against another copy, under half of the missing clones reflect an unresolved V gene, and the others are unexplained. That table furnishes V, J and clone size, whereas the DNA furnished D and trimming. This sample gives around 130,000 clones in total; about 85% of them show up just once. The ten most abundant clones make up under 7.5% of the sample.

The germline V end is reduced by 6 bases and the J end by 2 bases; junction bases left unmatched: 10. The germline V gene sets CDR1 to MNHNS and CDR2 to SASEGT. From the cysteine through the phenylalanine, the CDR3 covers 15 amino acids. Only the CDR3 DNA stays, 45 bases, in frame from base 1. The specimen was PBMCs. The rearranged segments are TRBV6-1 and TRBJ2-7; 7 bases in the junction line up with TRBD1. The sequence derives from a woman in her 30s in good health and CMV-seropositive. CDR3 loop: CASSLFRQGPYEQYF. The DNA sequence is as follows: TGTGCCAGCAGCCTGTTCCGACAGGGACCCTACGAGCAGTACTTC.